The present T cell receptor (beta chain) was sequenced within a study of long-term antiretroviral therapy in people with HIV. Study-level points and caveats: Collection of the blood, which took place between 2004 and 2017, possibly occurred under older ART regimens. Repertoires looked antigen-experienced, with only a slight naive shift after ART.

CDR3 size: 12 residues. Germline V gene sequence: CDR1 SGHNT, CDR2 YENEEA. Trimming took 3 bases from V and 7 from J, leaving 7 bases between them. This clone was counted a single time. Its antigen is unidentified. Version v3.0 of the immunoSEQ assay was performed at survey level. Assay: immunoSEQ multiplex PCR; the TCRdb copy retains only in-frame clones and omits some. The table shows around 19,000 clones, with over 90% occurring only once. The sequence was obtained from a woman aged 50 to 65 with HIV. The material sequenced was unsorted PBMCs, taken 4.4 years after starting antiretroviral therapy. This chain uses TRBV11-3 with TRBJ2-1, with D maybe TRBD2 (5 bases). CDR3 DNA sequence: TGTGCCAGCAGCTTGACGGGGAATGAGCAGTTCTTC. It translates to CASSLTGNEQFF.